A selection of T cell receptor beta chains follows, all from one sample in a study of T cells in Graves' hyperthyroidism and ophthalmopathy. TCRdb independently ran MiXCR on the multiplex PCR reads; one entry per CDR3 protein. Of around 350,000 distinct CDR3 sequences in the sample, approximately 17% are singletons; the top ten hold roughly a third. Sequencing was done on a sample of blood. These receptors were collected from a woman aged 25 to 39 with Graves' hyperthyroidism that later progressed to Graves' ophthalmopathy. CDR3s include the opening cysteine and the closing phenylalanine or tryptophan. The D gene is left open where the match is weak. Rows give clone size only sometimes, using once, few, many, or a class for an expanded clone.

d_gene	v_gene	j_gene	abundance	CDR3nt	CDR3aa
-	TRBV5-6	TRBJ1-2	many	TGTGCCAGCAGCTTTATGTCCGGGGGGCCTGGCTACACCTTC	CASSFMSGGPGYTF
-	TRBV28	TRBJ2-3	many	TGTGCCAGCAGTGACCGTGCGGAATACACAGATACGCAGTATTTT	CASSDRAEYTDTQYF
TRBD2	TRBV6-1	TRBJ2-2	many	TGTGCCAGCAGTGAATTTAGCGGGAGATCCGGGGAGCTGTTTTTT	CASSEFSGRSGELFF
-	TRBV15	TRBJ1-1	many	TGTGCCACCAGCAAGCCGGACAGTTTGGCTGCTTTCTTT	CATSKPDSLAAFF
TRBD1	TRBV10-3	TRBJ2-7	-	TGTGCCATCAGTGATAAGGGGGCAGTAGGGGAGCAGTACTTC	CAISDKGAVGEQYF
TRBD2	TRBV6-2/TRBV6-3	TRBJ2-3	few	TGTGCCAGCAGTTACACAACTAGCGTGATGGGCACAGATACGCAGTATTTT	CASSYTTSVMGTDTQYF
-	TRBV7-9	TRBJ1-1	many	TGTGCCAGCAGCTTACAGGATGAAGCTTTCTTT	CASSLQDEAFF
-	TRBV6-2/TRBV6-3	TRBJ2-2	-	TGTGCCAGCAGTGGTAGGCAGGTCAATTGGTCCGGGGAGCTGTTTTTT	CASSGRQVNWSGELFF
-	TRBV2	TRBJ2-7	-	TGTGCCAGCAGACCACGGGACAAATACGAGCAGTACTTC	CASRPRDKYEQYF
-	TRBV28	TRBJ2-1	many	TGTGCCAGCAGGTTAAGGAGCTCCTACAATGAGCAGTTCTTC	CASRLRSSYNEQFF
TRBD1	TRBV7-9	TRBJ1-1	-	TGTGCCAGCAGCAACGCAAGGACAGGCCGAGCTTTCTTT	CASSNARTGRAFF
TRBD1	TRBV29-1	TRBJ1-1	-	TGCAGCGTTGAAGGGGCCCGTGACAGGGTGGAAGCTTTCTTT	CSVEGARDRVEAFF
-	TRBV18	TRBJ2-1	many	TGTGCCAGCTCACCAAGGGGGACCGGTAATGAGCAGTTCTTC	CASSPRGTGNEQFF
-	TRBV7-2	TRBJ1-6	many	TGTGCCAGCAGCTTAAGTTCAGGGAGGCGTTCACCCCTCCACTTT	CASSLSSGRRSPLHF
TRBD1	TRBV20-1	TRBJ1-5	few	TGCAGTGCTGTTAGACAGGGTACGGGGGCTCAGCCCCAGCATTTT	CSAVRQGTGAQPQHF
-	TRBV11-2	TRBJ2-1	many	TGTGCCAGCAGCTTAGATCGGTCGAACGAGCAGTTCTTC	CASSLDRSNEQFF
-	TRBV10-3	TRBJ1-5	-	TGTGCCATCAGTGAGTCGGGTGGGATGAATCAGCCCCAGCATTTT	CAISESGGMNQPQHF
-	TRBV29-1	TRBJ2-3	-	TGCAGCGTTGAATACCCAGATACGCAGTATTTT	CSVEYPDTQYF
TRBD2	TRBV27	TRBJ2-1	-	TGTGCCAGCAGCTTTATCGGGGCGGGAGGGCCCGGCAATGAGCAGTTCTTC	CASSFIGAGGPGNEQFF
-	TRBV2	TRBJ2-2	many	TGTGCCAGCAGGCTGACCCTGATGAACACCGGGGAGCTGTTTTTT	CASRLTLMNTGELFF
TRBD1	TRBV24-1	TRBJ2-5	-	TGTGCCACCAGTCTGGGACAGGGGGACCAAGAGACCCAGTACTTC	CATSLGQGDQETQYF
TRBD2	TRBV30	TRBJ2-1	many	TGTGCCTGGAGTGTAACGGGGGGGCCCAGTGAGCAGTTCTTC	CAWSVTGGPSEQFF
TRBD2	TRBV20-1	TRBJ2-1	many	TGCAGTGCTAGAGATGTAGTGGCTAGCGGGGGGAATGAGCAGTTCTTC	CSARDVVASGGNEQFF
-	TRBV28	TRBJ2-7	many	TGTGCCAGCAGTTTTTGGGGTGAGCAGTACTTC	CASSFWGEQYF
-	TRBV7-9	TRBJ2-5	many	TGTGCCAGCAGCTTAGTTAACGGGTTGGAGACCCAGTACTTC	CASSLVNGLETQYF
-	TRBV9	TRBJ1-2	many	TGTGCCAGCAGCTCGAATCCCCGGTTAGCTAACTATGGCTACACCTTC	CASSSNPRLANYGYTF
TRBD2	TRBV5-6	TRBJ2-1	-	TGTGCCAGCAGCTTGGCCGCGCGGGGGATGTACAATGAGCAGTTCTTC	CASSLAARGMYNEQFF
-	TRBV6-5	TRBJ2-7	many	TGTGCCAGCAGTTACACTCGTTTATTCGAGCAGTACTTC	CASSYTRLFEQYF
TRBD2	TRBV20-1	TRBJ2-7	many	TGCAGTGCTAGATCCGGGGGGGCGGGAAAGCAGTACTTC	CSARSGGAGKQYF
-	TRBV3-1	TRBJ2-7	few	TGTGCCAGCAGTCTTACGGGACTGGCAACTTACGAGCAGTACTTC	CASSLTGLATYEQYF
-	TRBV7-9	TRBJ2-2	-	TGTGCCTGCAGCTTAGGGATCAAGAACACCGGGGAGCTGTTTTTT	CACSLGIKNTGELFF
-	TRBV6-1	TRBJ1-5	-	TGTGCCAGCAGTCTATCCGACAGTCAGCCCCAGCATTTT	CASSLSDSQPQHF
-	TRBV11-3	TRBJ2-1	many	TGTGCCAGCAGCTTAGGGGGAGGAACCTCCTACAATGAGCAGTTCTTC	CASSLGGGTSYNEQFF
TRBD1	TRBV10-2	TRBJ2-3	-	TGCGCCAGCATAGGGGGCACATCAGATACGCAGTATTTT	CASIGGTSDTQYF
TRBD2	TRBV19	TRBJ2-2	many	TGTGCCAGTAGTTTGGCGGGAGGGACGAACACCGGGGAGCTGTTTTTT	CASSLAGGTNTGELFF
TRBD2	TRBV7-2	TRBJ2-1	-	TGTGCCAGCAGCTTAGAGCGGGAGGCATCGAACAATGAGCAGTTCTTC	CASSLEREASNNEQFF
-	TRBV10-3	TRBJ2-7	many	TGTGCCATCAGCTGGACGGAGAGCTCCTACGAGCAGTACTTC	CAISWTESSYEQYF
TRBD1	TRBV19	TRBJ2-3	-	TGTGCCAGTAAGGGGACAGGGGTTACAGATACGCAGTATTTT	CASKGTGVTDTQYF
-	TRBV3-1	TRBJ2-3	-	TGTGCCAGCAGCCAAGTTTCACACCCTAGCACAGATACGCAGTATTTT	CASSQVSHPSTDTQYF
TRBD2	TRBV27	TRBJ2-3	many	TGTGCCAGCAGTTTATGGCTAGCGGGAGGAGGAGATACGCAGTATTTT	CASSLWLAGGGDTQYF
-	TRBV7-9	TRBJ2-1	many	TGTGCCAGCAGCCCAGATCTTTGGGGGCTAGGTTACAATGAGCAGTTCTTC	CASSPDLWGLGYNEQFF
TRBD2	TRBV29-1	TRBJ2-1	-	TGCAGCGCTATAACCAGCGGGAGTTTCTCGTTCGATGAGCAGTTCTTC	CSAITSGSFSFDEQFF
-	TRBV20-1	TRBJ2-5	many	TGCAGTGCTAGTTTCCACAGGGATTGGAAGACCCAGTACTTC	CSASFHRDWKTQYF
-	TRBV30	TRBJ2-7	few	TGTGCCTGGAGGCGACCGGGGCACCCCTACGAGCAGTACTTC	CAWRRPGHPYEQYF
-	TRBV6-2/TRBV6-3	TRBJ2-7	many	TGTGCCAGCAGTCCGCGGACGACAGGAGTCGAGCAGTACTTC	CASSPRTTGVEQYF
-	TRBV3-1	TRBJ1-2	few	TGTGCCAGCAGCCACTCTATCGGTGGCTACACCTTC	CASSHSIGGYTF
TRBD2	TRBV5-1	TRBJ2-7	few	TGCGCCAGCAGCTTGCGGAGCGGGGGCGGTGACTACGAGCAGTACTTC	CASSLRSGGGDYEQYF
-	TRBV4-1	TRBJ2-1	-	TGCGCCAGCAGCCAAGAACTAGATGGCAATGAGCAGTTCTTC	CASSQELDGNEQFF
TRBD1	TRBV6-1	TRBJ2-2	many	TGTGCCAGCAGGGACAGGGGATATTCCAACACCGGGGAGCTGTTTTTT	CASRDRGYSNTGELFF
TRBD2	TRBV28	TRBJ2-5	many	TGTGCCAGCAGTTTACGGTCCCGACTAGCGGGAGTACAAGAGACCCAGTACTTC	CASSLRSRLAGVQETQYF
-	TRBV7-9	TRBJ1-4	many	TGTGCCAGCAGGGACTTGCGGGGGGGGGAAAAACTGTTTTTT	CASRDLRGGEKLFF
-	TRBV12-3/TRBV12-4	TRBJ2-7	many	TGTGCCAGCGCCCAGGGATTAGGGTATGAGCAGTACTTC	CASAQGLGYEQYF
-	TRBV20-1	TRBJ2-1	few	TGCAGTGCTAGAGCTTTGCGGGCCGTCTACAATGAGCAGTTCTTC	CSARALRAVYNEQFF
-	TRBV5-6	TRBJ2-1	few	TGTGCCAGCAGCCCTTACGCCAGGGCCTCGGGGAATGAGCAGTTCTTC	CASSPYARASGNEQFF
TRBD2	TRBV11-2	TRBJ2-5	-	TGTGCCAGCAGCCAGGGCCAGCGGGAGGGGAAAGAGACCCAGTACTTC	CASSQGQREGKETQYF
-	TRBV28	TRBJ1-2	many	TGTGCCAGCAGGCAAGGCGGGGTTGGCTACACCTTC	CASRQGGVGYTF
TRBD1	TRBV7-9	TRBJ2-5	few	TGTGCCAGGGGACAGAAAGAGACCCAGTACTTC	CARGQKETQYF
TRBD1	TRBV11-2	TRBJ2-3	many	TGTGCCAGCAGCTTATTTACGGGACAGTTCACAGATACGCAGTATTTT	CASSLFTGQFTDTQYF
TRBD1	TRBV7-9	TRBJ2-7	-	TGTGCCAGCAGCGACGTCACAGGGGCCTACGAGCAGTACTTC	CASSDVTGAYEQYF